This T cell receptor beta chain was recovered during a study of CD8 T cells in ankylosing spondylitis. This clonotype was counted ten times or more. TCRdb passed the 5' RACE reads through MiXCR, listing each CDR3 protein once. The sample has over 100,000 distinct CDR3 sequences, over 6% seen once. The clonotype comes from a male donor with ankylosing spondylitis or in good health (not recorded which). Sequencing input: blood, either unsorted or a sorted T cell fraction (not recorded which).

CDR3 residues: CASSVPGQGGPGFTDTQYF. The CDR3 nucleotides are TGCGCCAGCAGCGTACCGGGACAGGGGGGACCAGGATTCACAGATACGCAGTATTTT. The rearrangement joins TRBV5-1 to TRBJ2-3; 11 nucleotides line up with TRBD1. The CDR3 length is 19 residues. Germline CDR1 SGHRS, CDR2 YFSETQ. The trim removed 4 bases at V and 2 bases at J, leaving 15 bases unmatched.